This passage covers 27 T cell receptor beta chains from one sample sequenced in a study of blood T cell repertoires in COVID-19. The assay was immunoSEQ multiplex PCR, and TCRdb's table has in-frame clones only and misses some. The data show around 370,000 clones, around 91% seen once. What was sequenced was peripheral blood. Source of these receptors: a man younger than 35 with active or convalescent COVID-19.

This clone has just one count. The chain couples TRBV15 to TRBJ2-4; tentatively, D is TRBD1 or TRBD2 (10 bases each). Trimming removed 5 bases at V and 4 bases at J, with 24 bases between. CDR1 and CDR2 (germline): LNHNV, YYDKDF (reference sequence). The CDR3 spans 18 residues. CDR3 residues: CATSEGQGKAGGKNIQYF. The CDR3 DNA is TGTGCCACCAGCGAGGGACAGGGGAAAGCGGGAGGGAAAAACATTCAGTACTTC.

This chain's CDR3 is CAISSSGTTYEQYF. The CDR3 nucleotides read TGTGCCATCAGCTCTAGCGGAACTACCTACGAGCAGTACTTC. The chain joins TRBV10-3 to TRBJ2-7; 7 bases are a match to TRBD2. With V trimmed by 6 bases and J by 2 bases, 7 bases remained unmatched. Per the germline V gene, CDR1 is ENHRY and CDR2 is SYGVKD. The CDR3 is 14 residues long.

This clone has a single count. This chain uses TRBV2 with TRBJ2-4, with 7 bases matching TRBD1. The trim removed 11 bases at V and 0 bases at J, leaving 7 bases unmatched. This CDR3 region has 14 residues. Germline V gene lookup returns CDR1 SNHLY and CDR2 FYNNEI. CDR3 in amino acids: CAGRQGLAKNIQYF. CDR3 DNA: TGTGCCGGGAGACAGGGCCTAGCCAAAAACATTCAGTACTTC.

The chain combines TRBV27 with TRBJ2-7; 8 bases map to TRBD2. CDR1 and CDR2 (germline): MNHEY, SMNVEV (reference sequence). CDR3 length equals 15 residues. V gave up 6 bases and J gave up 2 bases; unmatched junction bases: 9. CDR3 protein: CASRKSGSNTYEQYF. The CDR3 nucleotides are TGTGCCAGCAGGAAGAGCGGGAGTAATACCTACGAGCAGTACTTC.

This clone turned up a few times. The gene calls are TRBV6-5 and TRBJ1-2; TRBD1 might be the D (6 bases). V was cut by 6 bases and J by 5 bases, with 16 bases left in between. The CDR3 spans 14 residues. CDR1 MNHEY and CDR2 SVGAGI come from the germline V gene. CDR3 in DNA: TGTGCCAGCAGCCGCGGGGGCCTCCCTTATGGCTACACCTTC. The encoded protein is CASSRGGLPYGYTF.

The chain employs TRBV5-1 and TRBJ2-7; 7 nucleotides align to TRBD1. The CDR3 has 18 amino acids. J was trimmed by 3 bases and V by 2 bases; bases with no gene match: 17. Per the germline V gene, CDR1 is SGHRS and CDR2 is YFSETQ. CDR3 residues: CASSFYFRASGTDYEQYF. The CDR3 coding sequence is TGCGCCAGCAGCTTTTATTTTCGGGCCTCCGGGACAGACTACGAGCAGTACTTC.

This clone was picked up one time. The V call is TRBV28, the J call TRBJ2-1; 8 nucleotides agree with TRBD2. Germline CDR1 MDHEN, CDR2 SYDVKM. V lost 3 bases, J lost 5 bases, and 3 bases stayed unmatched. The CDR3 totals 14 residues. CDR3 in DNA: TGTGCCAGCAGTTTGACTAGCGCAGACAATGAGCAGTTCTTC. This encodes CASSLTSADNEQFF.

The rearrangement uses TRBV24-1 and TRBJ2-1, with 9 nucleotides matching TRBD1. J gave up 6 bases and V 9 bases, and 8 bases lay outside the gene matches. This CDR3 has 14 residues. Germline V gene sequence: CDR1 KGHDR, CDR2 SFDVKD. CDR3 loop: CATGPGTGINEQFF. The CDR3 DNA sequence: TGTGCCACCGGACCCGGGACAGGGATCAATGAGCAGTTCTTC.

In this sample, this clone turned up once. The V and J genes are TRBV29-1 and TRBJ2-7; tentatively, D is TRBD1 (7 bases). Between the trimmed V and J ends, which lost 1 base and 6 bases, there was a span of 16 bases. CDR1 SQVTM and CDR2 ANQGSEA come from the germline V gene. This CDR3 has 14 residues. The chain's CDR3 is CSVEAGGTFGEQYF. The CDR3 DNA is TGCAGCGTTGAAGCAGGGGGGACCTTCGGCGAGCAGTACTTC.

The chain combines TRBV5-5 with TRBJ1-1; D not certain. Germline values: CDR1 SGHKS, CDR2 YYEKEE (reference sequence). V shed 2 bases and J shed 1 base, with 12 bases lying between them. The CDR3 consists of 15 residues. The CDR3 loop is CASSLRAGGNTEAFF. The CDR3 nucleotides are TGTGCCAGCAGCTTACGTGCAGGTGGGAACACTGAAGCTTTCTTT.

The chain combines TRBV14 with TRBJ2-7; 9 nucleotides match TRBD2. V shed 2 bases, J shed 7 bases, and the junction held 0 bases outside the gene matches. There are 12 residues in the CDR3. The germline V gene has CDR1 SGHDN and CDR2 FVKESK. The CDR3 loop reads CASSQLAGEQYF. The CDR3 DNA follows: TGTGCCAGCAGCCAACTAGCGGGGGAGCAGTACTTC.

This chain connects TRBV6-5 to TRBJ2-7; TRBD2 might be the D (5 bases). CDR3 length equals 15 residues. Germline values: CDR1 MNHEY, CDR2 SVGAGI. V lost 5 bases, J lost 0 bases, and 14 bases lay in between. The CDR3 region has the DNA TGTGCCAGCAGTCCCACCGGGGTTTACTCCTACGAGCAGTACTTC. As protein: CASSPTGVYSYEQYF.

The genes are TRBV6-4 and TRBJ2-2; a possible D gene is TRBD1 (6 bases). Germline loops: CDR1 MRHNA, CDR2 SNTAGT. The CDR3 runs 13 residues. V was trimmed by 6 bases and J by 5 bases, leaving 10 bases between them. The CDR3 spells CASRKTGTGELFF. The CDR3 nucleotides read TGTGCCAGCAGAAAAACAGGGACCGGGGAGCTGTTTTTT.

V and J are TRBV7-9 and TRBJ2-7; 8 bases map to TRBD1. The V gene end was trimmed by 4 bases and the J gene end by 0 bases; junction bases not matched to a gene: 5. This CDR3 has 15 amino acids. CDR1 is SEHNR and CDR2 is FQNEAQ in the germline V gene (reference sequence). CDR3 sequence: CASSSLTGASYEQYF. The CDR3 bases are TGTGCCAGCAGCTCCTTGACAGGGGCCTCCTACGAGCAGTACTTC.

J is TRBJ2-7 and V is TRBV27, with D possibly TRBD1 on 5 matching bases. CDR3 length: 16 amino acids. Germline V CDR1 and CDR2: MNHEY, SMNVEV (reference sequence). Trimming pared 6 bases from V and 3 bases from J, leaving 21 bases between. CDR3 protein: CASSPTPSTGHYEQYF. In DNA form, the CDR3 reads TGTGCCAGCAGCCCTACCCCCTCTACAGGCCACTACGAGCAGTACTTC.

The rearrangement joins TRBV11-1 to TRBJ1-2, with D tentatively TRBD1 (6 bases). CDR3 length: 13 residues. V shed 5 bases and J shed 6 bases, with 13 bases lying between them. The germline V gene has CDR1 SGHAT and CDR2 FQDESV (reference sequence). The CDR3: CASSKNREDGYTF. The CDR3 DNA reads as TGTGCCAGCAGCAAAAACAGGGAAGATGGCTACACCTTC.

The rearrangement links TRBV6-1 to TRBJ2-6; 12 bases fit TRBD1. V shed 4 bases and J 0 bases; nucleotides not matched to a gene: 1. CDR1 and CDR2 from the germline V gene are MNHNS and SASEGT. The CDR3 is 17 residues long. The CDR3 bases are TGTGCCAGCAGTGTGGGACAGGGGGCCTCTGGGGCCAACGTCCTGACTTTC. Residues: CASSVGQGASGANVLTF.

In its sample, this clone was seen a few times. V usage is TRBV28 and J usage is TRBJ2-1; TRBD2 matches at 15 bases. The junction had 5 bases not matched to a gene; V was cut back by 7 bases and J by 7 bases. Germline-derived CDR1 and CDR2 are MDHEN and SYDVKM. The length of the CDR3 is 15 residues. CDR3 coding DNA: TGTGCCAGCACTGGGACTAGCGGGAGGAGGAATGAGCAGTTCTTC. It codes for CASTGTSGRRNEQFF.

The table lists this clone with a few counts. The chain joins TRBV19 to TRBJ1-4; D gene unclear. V lost 5 bases to trimming and J lost 0 bases, with 7 bases between them. CDR1 LNHDA and CDR2 SQIVND come from the germline V gene (reference sequence). This CDR3 comprises 14 residues. CDR3 DNA sequence: TGTGCCAGTAGTCTCGGGGCAACTAATGAAAAACTGTTTTTT. Translating it yields CASSLGATNEKLFF.

The chain employs TRBV24-1 and TRBJ2-2; D might be TRBD1 (6 bases). Deletions cut 4 bases from V and 4 bases from J, with 21 bases between. This CDR3 has 18 residues. CDR1 KGHDR and CDR2 SFDVKD come from the germline V gene. The DNA of the CDR3 is TGTGCCACCAGTGACCCCAGCCCGAGGGGGTCTAGCACCGGGGAGCTGTTTTTT. Amino acids: CATSDPSPRGSSTGELFF.

The V call is TRBV28, the J call TRBJ2-7, with D tentatively TRBD1 (6 bases). CDR1 is MDHEN, CDR2 SYDVKM, per germline. The germline V and J ends were trimmed by 4 bases and 3 bases, with 19 bases remaining between them. The CDR3 runs 16 residues. CDR3 nucleotides: TGTGCCAGCAGTTCCCCCAGGGGTAGCGAGGGCTACGAGCAGTACTTC. Translated: CASSSPRGSEGYEQYF.

The chain recombines TRBV28 with TRBJ1-2; 7 bases agree with TRBD1. Germline V gene sequence: CDR1 MDHEN, CDR2 SYDVKM. V lost 4 bases, J lost 2 bases, and 4 bases stayed unmatched. This CDR3 is 14 amino acids long. This CDR3 reads CASSSLQGNYGYTF. CDR3 bases: TGTGCCAGCAGTTCCCTACAGGGGAACTATGGCTACACCTTC.

The chain joins TRBV7-3 to TRBJ2-7; D gene unclear. CDR3 size: 13 residues. Deletions cut 8 bases from V and 2 bases from J, with 13 bases between. Germline lookup yields CDR1 SGHTA and CDR2 FQGTGA. This chain's CDR3 is CASSWAPAYEQYF. CDR3 DNA: TGTGCCAGCTCCTGGGCGCCAGCCTACGAGCAGTACTTC.

This clone has a single count. The rearrangement uses TRBV4-1 and TRBJ1-2, with 8 positions matching TRBD1. The V segment lost 4 bases and the J segment 8 bases; nucleotides outside the gene matches: 12. The germline CDR1 and CDR2 sequences are MGHRA and YSYEKL. The length of the CDR3 is 15 residues. In DNA form, the CDR3 reads TGCGCCAGCAGCCCTGCTGTGCGGGACAGGAGGGGCTACACCTTC. This encodes CASSPAVRDRRGYTF.

J is TRBJ2-7 and V is TRBV30; 8 nucleotides align to TRBD1. In germline, CDR1 is GTSNPN, CDR2 SVGIG (reference sequence). V shed 3 bases, J shed 6 bases, and the junction held 10 bases outside the gene matches. The CDR3 totals 14 residues. CDR3 residues: CAWRPPGGASEQYF. The CDR3 DNA reads TGTGCCTGGAGGCCTCCAGGGGGCGCGTCCGAGCAGTACTTC.

V is TRBV3-1 (or the pseudogene TRBV3-2) and J is TRBJ2-1; TRBD1 might be the D (6 bases). The ends were cut back, 9 bases at V and 10 bases at J, with 25 bases in the middle. Germline V gene sequence: CDR1 LGHDT, CDR2 YNNKEL (reference sequence). This CDR3 has 15 amino acids. CDR3 nucleotide sequence: TGTGCCAGTTACGTTATAAGGATAACAGGGCGCGAGCAGTTCTTC. Its protein product is CASYVIRITGREQFF.

The CDR3 bases are TGTGCCAGTAGTATTTTTAGTACCGGGACATTAGCCTACAATGAGCAGTTCTTC. Its protein product is CASSIFSTGTLAYNEQFF. The chain couples TRBV19 to TRBJ2-1, with D maybe TRBD1 (6 bases). Germline-derived CDR1 and CDR2 are LNHDA and SQIVND (reference sequence). V lost 3 bases, J lost 2 bases, and 20 bases lay in between. The length of the CDR3 is 18 residues.